These 30 T cell receptor beta chains share one sample of origin, sequenced in a study of cytomegalovirus exposure and HLA in healthy donors. Amplification used 60 Vbeta primers and 13 Jbeta primers. Sequencing was performed with immunoSEQ multiplex PCR; in TCRdb, only in-frame clones are kept and a portion is missing. The sample contains 200,000 to 250,000 clones, roughly 91% of which appear only once. The material sequenced was PBMCs. These receptors all stem from a woman under 30 in good health and CMV-seronegative.

The rearrangement links TRBV11-2 to TRBJ2-1; D is possibly TRBD2 (6 bases). The CDR3 loop spans 14 amino acids. V was pared by 5 bases and J by 9 bases, with 17 bases between. Germline V lookup: CDR1 SGHAT, CDR2 FQNNGV. CDR3 in DNA: TGTGCCAGCAGCCGGGGGACGGGTAACGGTGAGCAGTTCTTC. This sequence encodes CASSRGTGNGEQFF. Complete variable domain (other parts from reference TRBV11-2 and TRBJ2-1): EAGVAQSPRYKIIEKRQSVAFWCNPISGHATLYWYQQILGQGPKLLIQFQNNGVVDDSQLPKDRFSAERLKGVDSTLKIQPAKLEDSAVYLCASSRGTGNGEQFFGPGTRLTVL.

The J gene is TRBJ2-7, the V gene TRBV4-2; tentatively, D is TRBD2 (6 bases). The CDR3 totals 15 residues. V lost 0 bases and J lost 3, with 12 bases in between. The V gene's germline CDR1 is LGHNA and CDR2 YNFKEQ. The CDR3 region is CASSQDDGLSYEQYF. The CDR3 DNA is TGTGCCAGCAGCCAAGATGACGGACTAAGCTACGAGCAGTACTTC.

A note on this clone: Other DNA sequences in this specimen translate into the identical CDR3. The V and J genes are TRBV5-1 and TRBJ1-4, with D unclear. CDR1 and CDR2 (germline): SGHRS, YFSETQ. V lost 0 bases and J lost 8, with 8 bases in between. CDR3 length: 13 residues. CDR3 nucleotide sequence: TGCGCCAGCAGCTTGGCAGGTGGCGAAAAACTGTTTTTT. Amino acids: CASSLAGGEKLFF.

The rearrangement uses TRBV18 and TRBJ2-5; TRBD1 aligns across 12 bases. Looked up from germline, CDR1 is KGHSH and CDR2 is LQKENI. The CDR3 has 16 residues. Trimming at V came to 6 bases and at J to 4 bases, leaving 9 bases not matched to a gene. CDR3 coding DNA: TGTGCCAGCTCGCTACTGGGACAGGGGGCGCGAGAGACCCAGTACTTC. This codes for CASSLLGQGARETQYF. The variable domain in full, with the rest retrieved from reference TRBV18 and TRBJ2-5, is NAGVMQNPRHLVRRRGQEARLRCSPMKGHSHVYWYRQLPEEGLKFMVYLQKENIIDESGMPKERFSAEFPKEGPSILRIQQVVRGDSAAYFCASSLLGQGARETQYFGPGTRLLVL.

V is TRBV2 and J is TRBJ1-3, with unresolved D. Germline CDR1 SNHLY, CDR2 FYNNEI. The CDR3 contains 14 residues. Trimming shortened V by 8 bases and J by 7 bases, and 18 bases separated the two germline ends. The CDR3 bases are TGTGCCAGCCTTCCGGGTTCAAGCGGGAACACCATATATTTT. Protein product: CASLPGSSGNTIYF.

The rearrangement joins TRBV29-1 to TRBJ1-4; 7 nucleotides line up with TRBD1. Germline V gene data show CDR1 as SQVTM and CDR2 as ANQGSEA. The CDR3 is 15 residues long. V gave up 5 bases and J gave up 0 bases; unmatched junction bases: 6. Here the CDR3 reads CSVRGTAATNEKLFF. CDR3 DNA: TGCAGCGTTCGGGGGACAGCAGCAACTAATGAAAAACTGTTTTTT.

The chain recombines TRBV27 with TRBJ2-3; D might be TRBD2 (5 bases). The V gene lost 4 bases and the J gene lost 4 bases, with 6 bases spanning the gap. The V gene's germline CDR1 is MNHEY and CDR2 SMNVEV (reference sequence). This CDR3 comprises 12 residues. This CDR3 reads CASSYGADTQYF. CDR3 DNA: TGTGCCAGCAGTTACGGGGCAGATACGCAGTATTTT.

V and J are TRBV29-1 and TRBJ2-4; D is uncertain. Deletions cut 6 bases from V and 0 bases from J, with 6 bases between. This CDR3 has 12 amino acids. CDR1 and CDR2 from the germline V gene are SQVTM and ANQGSEA. The CDR3 spells CSVPLAKNIQYF. In DNA form, the CDR3 reads TGCAGCGTCCCATTAGCCAAAAACATTCAGTACTTC.

V usage is TRBV7-9 and J usage is TRBJ2-5; D unresolved. CDR3 length: 14 amino acids. The germline gives CDR1 SEHNR, CDR2 FQNEAQ (reference sequence). Trimming cost V 6 bases and J 2 bases, with 13 bases left between them. The CDR3 is CASSPVGRQETQYF. The CDR3 nucleotides read TGTGCCAGCAGTCCGGTTGGGCGACAAGAGACCCAGTACTTC.

The chain employs TRBV7-8 and TRBJ1-1; D is ambiguous. The V gene's germline CDR1 is SGHVS and CDR2 FQNEAQ. Trimming removed 5 bases at V and 1 base at J, with 11 bases between. This CDR3 comprises 14 residues. DNA for the CDR3: TGTGCCAGCAGCCCCCATCGGGGGAACACTGAAGCTTTCTTT. This codes for CASSPHRGNTEAFF.

This clone was recorded once. This chain joins TRBV7-8 and TRBJ2-7; tentatively, D is TRBD1 (5 bases). V was shortened by 4 bases and J by 1 base, with 14 bases between the two germline ends. This CDR3 region has 15 residues. Germline lookup yields CDR1 SGHVS and CDR2 FQNEAQ. CDR3 sequence reads: CASSSTNRPSYEQYF. The CDR3 DNA reads TGTGCCAGCAGCTCGACGAACAGGCCTTCCTACGAGCAGTACTTC.

This clone came up once. The rearrangement links TRBV7-9 to TRBJ2-5, with TRBD1 matching over 7 bases. The CDR3 sequence is 16 residues long. J was trimmed by 2 bases and V by 4 bases; bases with no gene match: 10. The germline gives CDR1 SEHNR, CDR2 FQNEAQ (reference sequence). CDR3 amino acids: CASSSPGQQPQETQYF. DNA of the CDR3: TGTGCCAGCAGCTCACCGGGACAGCAGCCTCAAGAGACCCAGTACTTC.

The gene calls are TRBV27 and TRBJ2-2, with D possibly being TRBD1 (6 bases). Trimming removed 8 bases from V and 7 bases from J, with 17 bases in between. In germline, CDR1 is MNHEY, CDR2 SMNVEV (reference sequence). The CDR3 contains 14 residues. The DNA of the CDR3 is TGTGCCAGCGCTCCAGGGGTGGAGGACGGGGAGCTGTTTTTT. Amino acids: CASAPGVEDGELFF.

This rearrangement joins TRBV4-3 to TRBJ1-3; weak D call: TRBD1 (5 bases). In germline, CDR1 is LGHNA, CDR2 YSLEER. V was shortened by 0 bases and J by 0 bases, with 15 bases between the two germline ends. The length of the CDR3 is 18 residues. CDR3 amino acids: CASSQDSPDTNSGNTIYF. The CDR3 bases are TGCGCCAGCAGCCAAGATTCCCCGGACACCAACTCTGGAAACACCATATATTTT.

The gene calls are TRBV5-1 and TRBJ2-7; 9 nucleotides line up with TRBD1. Losses at the gene ends were 4 bases for V and 5 bases for J; bases not matched to a gene: 4. This CDR3 has 13 amino acids. The V gene's germline CDR1 is SGHRS and CDR2 YFSETQ. The CDR3 loop reads CASSAGTGNEQYF. CDR3 DNA sequence: TGCGCCAGCAGCGCCGGGACAGGGAACGAGCAGTACTTC. Full variable domain (outside the CDR3, taken from reference TRBV5-1 and TRBJ2-7): KAGVTQTPRYLIKTRGQQVTLSCSPISGHRSVSWYQQTPGQGLQFLFEYFSETQRNKGNFPGRFSGRQFSNSRSEMNVSTLELGDSALYLCASSAGTGNEQYFGPGTRLTVT.

The J gene is TRBJ1-2, the V gene TRBV16; no definite D call. V gave up 4 bases and J gave up 5 bases, with 8 bases separating them. Germline lookup yields CDR1 KGHSY and CDR2 FQNENV. This CDR3 is 12 amino acids long. This CDR3 is CASSPQSYGYTF. The CDR3 DNA reads as TGTGCCAGCAGCCCTCAGTCTTATGGCTACACCTTC.

The V and J genes are TRBV9 and TRBJ2-5, with 14 positions matching TRBD2. The CDR3 totals 16 residues. J lost 7 bases, V lost 2 bases, and 7 bases had no gene match. The V gene's germline CDR1 is SGDLS and CDR2 YYNGEE. The CDR3: CASSVGLAGGPGTQYF. DNA of the CDR3: TGTGCCAGCAGCGTTGGACTAGCGGGGGGTCCGGGGACCCAGTACTTC.

In its sample, this clone was seen once. J is TRBJ2-7 and V is TRBV4-3; tentatively, D is TRBD1 (5 bases). The CDR3 sequence is 17 residues long. The V and J ends lost 0 bases and 0 bases respectively, with 15 bases between them. Germline loops: CDR1 LGHNA, CDR2 YSLEER. CDR3: CASSQEWDQGHSYEQYF. The CDR3, as DNA: TGCGCCAGCAGCCAAGAGTGGGATCAGGGCCACTCCTACGAGCAGTACTTC.

The V call is TRBV7-8, the J call TRBJ1-2; D possibly corresponds to TRBD1 (5 bases). The V gene lost 3 bases and the J gene lost 6 bases, with 14 bases spanning the gap. The CDR3 runs 14 residues. The germline CDR1 and CDR2 sequences are SGHVS and FQNEAQ. Here the CDR3 DNA reads TGTGCCAGCAGCTTGGTGGAACAGGCCCATGGCTACACCTTC. Protein sequence: CASSLVEQAHGYTF. Full variable domain (remainder filled in from reference TRBV7-8 and TRBJ1-2): GAGVSQSPRYKVAKRGQDVALRCDPISGHVSLFWYQQALGQGPEFLTYFQNEAQLDKSGLPSDRFFAERPEGSVSTLKIQRTQQEDSAVYLCASSLVEQAHGYTFGSGTRLTVV.

As DNA, the CDR3 is TGTGCCAGCAGCTTAAATGGAGCGGGGCGAACCGACACCGGGGAGCTGTTTTTT. Its translation: CASSLNGAGRTDTGELFF. V and J are TRBV7-2 and TRBJ2-2, with 7 positions matching TRBD2. This CDR3 is 18 amino acids long. Germline V lookup: CDR1 SGHTA, CDR2 FQGNSA. V dropped 2 bases and J dropped 3; count of bases not matched to a gene: 12.

This clone turned up a few times. V is TRBV11-2 and J is TRBJ2-3; 9 bases map to TRBD2. Trimming took 4 bases from V and 4 from J; bases not matched to a gene: 18. CDR1 and CDR2 from the germline V gene are SGHAT and FQNNGV. This CDR3 is built from 19 residues. CDR3 sequence: CASSSKASCAGGPADTQYF. The CDR3 DNA reads TGTGCCAGCAGCTCGAAGGCGAGTTGTGCGGGAGGGCCCGCAGATACGCAGTATTTT.

The rearrangement links TRBV5-4 to TRBJ2-1; 9 positions match TRBD2. The length of the CDR3 is 16 residues. CDR1 and CDR2 (germline): SGHNT, YYREEE (reference sequence). V shed 3 bases, J shed 1 base, and the junction held 5 bases outside the gene matches. The CDR3 bases are TGTGCCAGCAGCTGGGGTAGCGGGGGATCCTACAATGAGCAGTTCTTC. Amino acid sequence: CASSWGSGGSYNEQFF.

This clone appeared a single time. The junction and the germline gene differ at one end; a read error may be behind it. The chain joins TRBV5-5 to TRBJ1-3; 12 bases are a match to TRBD1. Germline assignment: CDR1 SGHKS and CDR2 YYEKEE (reference sequence). This CDR3 has 13 residues. The CDR3 DNA reads as TGTGCCAGCAGCTCATGGGACAGGGGGCATGGGGATTTT. Translating it yields CASSSWDRGHGDF.

This chain uses TRBV4-1 with TRBJ2-7, with a weak D call TRBD1 (6 bases). Trimming took off 3 bases at V and 0 bases at J, with 12 bases between the two ends. The CDR3 has 15 amino acids. Germline-derived CDR1 and CDR2 are MGHRA and YSYEKL. The CDR3 coding sequence is TGCGCCAGCAGCCATCGGACAGAATCCTCCTACGAGCAGTACTTC. It yields the protein CASSHRTESSYEQYF.

The rearrangement joins TRBV5-4 to TRBJ1-2; a possible D gene is TRBD1 (6 bases). Germline assignment: CDR1 SGHNT and CDR2 YYREEE (reference sequence). This CDR3 region has 14 residues. The V end lost 4 bases, the J end lost 2 bases, and 12 bases lay between the germline ends. DNA for the CDR3: TGTGCCAGCAGCGTACTAACAGGGAACTATGGCTACACCTTC. It specifies CASSVLTGNYGYTF.

The V and J genes are TRBV19 and TRBJ2-7; 8 nucleotides line up with TRBD1. After removal of 6 bases from V and 6 bases from J, the junction contained 7 bases not matched to a gene. CDR1 is LNHDA, CDR2 SQIVND, per germline (reference sequence). This CDR3 comprises 13 residues. In DNA form, the CDR3 reads TGTGCCAGTAGAAAGACAGGGGCTGGCGAGCAGTACTTC. Protein product: CASRKTGAGEQYF.

The V call is TRBV5-6, the J call TRBJ2-7, with 10 bases that match TRBD1. CDR1 and CDR2 from the germline V gene are SGHDT and YYEEEE. This CDR3 has 14 residues. Losses at the gene ends were 4 bases for V and 4 bases for J; bases not matched to a gene: 5. The CDR3 reads CASSRDRGLYEQYF. The CDR3 region has the DNA TGTGCCAGCAGCCGGGACAGGGGACTTTACGAGCAGTACTTC.

The CDR3 spells CASSLAVIAGGYTDTQYF. CDR3 nucleotides: TGTGCCAGCAGCTTGGCCGTCATAGCGGGAGGGTACACAGATACGCAGTATTTT. The J gene is TRBJ2-3, the V gene TRBV5-4; 11 bases are a match to TRBD2. The CDR3 has 18 amino acids. CDR1 and CDR2 from the germline V gene are SGHNT and YYREEE (reference sequence). V gave up 0 bases and J gave up 2 bases; unmatched junction bases: 8.

The rearrangement links TRBV7-9 to TRBJ2-2; 8 bases are a match to TRBD1. Trimming cost V 6 bases and J 2 bases; bases outside gene matches: 8. In germline, CDR1 is SEHNR, CDR2 FQNEAQ (reference sequence). This CDR3 is 16 amino acids long. The DNA of the CDR3 is TGTGCCAGCAGACCTAGACAGGGGCGAAACACCGGGGAGCTGTTTTTT. Residues: CASRPRQGRNTGELFF.

This clone has just one count. The chain links TRBV6-1 to TRBJ2-1, with a possible D match to TRBD2 (5 bases). The CDR3 is 13 amino acids. Germline V lookup: CDR1 MNHNS, CDR2 SASEGT. Trimming cost V 6 bases and J 7 bases, with 13 bases left between them. The CDR3 protein is CASSPGFWNEQFF. The CDR3, as DNA: TGTGCCAGCAGCCCGGGATTTTGGAATGAGCAGTTCTTC.